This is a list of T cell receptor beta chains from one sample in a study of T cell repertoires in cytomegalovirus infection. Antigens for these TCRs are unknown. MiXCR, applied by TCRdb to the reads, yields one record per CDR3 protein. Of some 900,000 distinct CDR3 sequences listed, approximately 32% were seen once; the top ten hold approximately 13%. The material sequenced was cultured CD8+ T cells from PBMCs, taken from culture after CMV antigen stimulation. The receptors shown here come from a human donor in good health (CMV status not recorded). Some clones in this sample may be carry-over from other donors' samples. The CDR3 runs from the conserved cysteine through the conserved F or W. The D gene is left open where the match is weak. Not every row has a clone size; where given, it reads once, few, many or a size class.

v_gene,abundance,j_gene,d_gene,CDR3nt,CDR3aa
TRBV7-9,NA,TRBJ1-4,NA,TGTGCCAGCAGCGAATCGGTGGGGCCTAATGAAAAACTGTTTTTT,CASSESVGPNEKLFF
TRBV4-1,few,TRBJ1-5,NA,TGCGCCAGCAGCCAAGGGCAGGGATGGGGTCAGCCCCAGCATTTT,CASSQGQGWGQPQHF
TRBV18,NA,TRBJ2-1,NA,TGTGCCAGCTCACCCTCGCTAAGCTTCGGCTCCTACAATGAGCAGTTCTTC,CASSPSLSFGSYNEQFF
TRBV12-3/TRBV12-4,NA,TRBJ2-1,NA,TGTGCCAGCAGCCCTCTTGGGAACTTGTCTAATGAGCAGTTCTTC,CASSPLGNLSNEQFF
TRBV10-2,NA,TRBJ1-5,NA,TGCGCCAGCAGTGAAGGGCATCATAGCAATCAGCCCCAGCATTTT,CASSEGHHSNQPQHF
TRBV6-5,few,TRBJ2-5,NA,TGTGCCAGCAGTGCGGACTCTTCCGCCTCCCAAGAGACCCAGTACTTC,CASSADSSASQETQYF
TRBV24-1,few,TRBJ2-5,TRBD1,TGTGCCACCGGACAGGGCGAGACCCAGTACTTC,CATGQGETQYF
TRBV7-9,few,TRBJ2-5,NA,TGTGCCAGCAGCCCGAGGGGACGGAAAGAGACCCAGTACTTC,CASSPRGRKETQYF
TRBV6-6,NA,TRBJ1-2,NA,TGTGCCAGCAATTACAAGGGTGTAGATGGCTACACCTTC,CASNYKGVDGYTF
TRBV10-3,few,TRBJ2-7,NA,TGTGCCATCAGTGAGTCGATCCGCGGGGACTACGAGCAGTACTTC,CAISESIRGDYEQYF
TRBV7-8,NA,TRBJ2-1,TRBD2,TGTGCCAGCAGCGAAGGGGGGACTAGCGGGGAGGAGCAGTTCTTC,CASSEGGTSGEEQFF